The rows below give T cell receptor beta chains drawn from one sample of a study of T-cell memory formation after mild COVID-19. From the 5' RACE reads, TCRdb called clonotypes with MiXCR, one entry per CDR3 protein. Of fewer than 500,000 distinct CDR3 sequences listed, around 27% are singletons. Sequenced input: PBMCs or a T cell subset sorted from them (not recorded which). These receptors came from an adult woman who had mild COVID-19 (a few samples of this study predate the infection). Cell type and time point are not known. The CDR3 runs from the conserved cysteine through the conserved F or W. A D gene is named only where the DNA matches it firmly. Rows give clone size only sometimes, using once, few, many, or a class for an expanded clone.

J	V	size	D	length	DNA	CDR3
TRBJ1-2	TRBV20-1	-	TRBD1	16	TGCAGTGCCTCGACCCGGGACAGAATCTTTCACTATGGCTACACCTTC	CSASTRDRIFHYGYTF
TRBJ1-1	TRBV4-1	-	-	15	TGCGCCAGCAGCCAACCCTCCCCGGCCCGGGCTGAAGCTTTCTTT	CASSQPSPARAEAFF
TRBJ2-1	TRBV7-2	few	TRBD2	17	TGTGCCAGCAGCTTAGTAGCGGGGGGCCCTCCCTACAATGAGCAGTTCTTC	CASSLVAGGPPYNEQFF
TRBJ2-1	TRBV6-6	-	-	16	TGTGCCAGCAGTTACTCGGCGGGTTTCTCCTACAATGAGCAGTTCTTC	CASSYSAGFSYNEQFF
TRBJ2-2	TRBV6-5	few	TRBD2	16	TGTGCCAGCAGTTACTCCCCACCAGCGGGAGGCCGGAGTCTCTTTTTT	CASSYSPPAGGRSLFF
TRBJ2-1	TRBV29-1	-	-	12	TGCAGCGTTTGCACTTCGACGGATGAGCAGTTCTTC	CSVCTSTDEQFF
TRBJ1-1	TRBV24-1	-	TRBD1	15	TGTGCCACCAGTGACGGGACAGGAAAGAACACTGAAGCTTTCTTT	CATSDGTGKNTEAFF
TRBJ2-1	TRBV6-2/TRBV6-3	-	-	13	TGTGCCAGCACGACGGTTTCCTACAATGAGCAGTTCTTC	CASTTVSYNEQFF
TRBJ2-7	TRBV5-1	few	TRBD2	14	TGCGCCAGCAGCGCTGGGACTAGCGTCCGCGAGCAGTACTTC	CASSAGTSVREQYF
TRBJ1-5	TRBV6-5	-	-	14	TGTGCCAGCGCACCGTCCAGGTCAGCCCAGCCCCAGCATTTT	CASAPSRSAQPQHF
TRBJ2-1	TRBV5-1	-	-	12	TGCGCCAGCAGCCCGCGGCCAAATGAGCAGTTCTTC	CASSPRPNEQFF
TRBJ2-1	TRBV5-1	-	TRBD1	17	TGCGCCAGCAGCTTGGAAGGCAGGGGGTCCACCTACAATGAGCAGTTCTTC	CASSLEGRGSTYNEQFF
TRBJ1-1	TRBV3-1	few	-	16	TGTGCCAGCAGCCTACAGACGTGGGGGGGCGACACTGAAGCTTTCTTT	CASSLQTWGGDTEAFF
TRBJ2-3	TRBV7-2	few	-	9	TGTGCGGGGCCAGATACGCAGTATTTT	CAGPDTQYF
TRBJ2-1	TRBV6-2/TRBV6-3	-	TRBD2	18	TGTGCCAGCAGTTACGTCTGGAGGCCTAGCGGGAAAGGGGGTGAGCAGTTCTTC	CASSYVWRPSGKGGEQFF
TRBJ1-1	TRBV7-8	few	-	12	TGTGCCAGCAGGCCCCAGAACACTGAAGCTTTCTTT	CASRPQNTEAFF
TRBJ2-1	TRBV5-1	many	TRBD1	16	TGCGCCAGCAGCCAAACCCCAGGGGGTCGGGTCAATGAGCAGTTCTTC	CASSQTPGGRVNEQFF
TRBJ1-1	TRBV12-3/TRBV12-4	many	-	13	TGTGCCAGCAGTTTGGGGTGGAACACTGAAGCTTTCTTT	CASSLGWNTEAFF
TRBJ1-2	TRBV11-2	few	TRBD1	15	TGTGCCAGCACCTACTACAGGGGGCTTTGGGATGGCTACACCTTC	CASTYYRGLWDGYTF
TRBJ1-2	TRBV30	-	-	12	TGTGCCTGGAGTTCGGGGAACTATGGCTACACCTTC	CAWSSGNYGYTF
TRBJ2-1	TRBV15	-	TRBD2	18	TGTGCCACCAGCAGTCCCTGGACTAGCGGGAAGATATACAATGAGCAGTTCTTC	CATSSPWTSGKIYNEQFF
TRBJ2-2	TRBV7-6	-	TRBD1	19	TGTGCCAGCAGCTTCGACGTCCAACAGGGGTCCCTGAGCACCGGGGAGCTGTTTTTT	CASSFDVQQGSLSTGELFF
TRBJ1-1	TRBV25-1	few	TRBD1	19	TGTGCCAGCAGCGCAAACCCCGGGCAGGGGGCTGGGGGGGATACTGAAGCTTTCTTT	CASSANPGQGAGGDTEAFF
TRBJ2-7	TRBV29-1	-	TRBD1	14	TGCAGCGTGACCGGGACAGGGGCTTCCTACGAGCAGTACTTC	CSVTGTGASYEQYF
TRBJ1-2	TRBV6-5	-	TRBD1	14	TGTGCCAGCACCCAGGGGATGACAGGGGGAGGCTACACCTTC	CASTQGMTGGGYTF
TRBJ1-1	TRBV4-1	few	-	14	TGCGCCAGCAGCCACAACTCAGGGACCTCTGAAGCTTTCTTT	CASSHNSGTSEAFF
TRBJ2-1	TRBV7-2	few	-	18	TGTGCCAGCAGCACTCGGAGGGGGGGGCGAGGTATTTGGTATGAGCAGTTCTTC	CASSTRRGGRGIWYEQFF
TRBJ1-1	TRBV19	few	TRBD1	14	TGTGCCAGTACCCCCGTGGGAGGGACAGGTGAAGCTTTCTTT	CASTPVGGTGEAFF
TRBJ2-2	TRBV12-3/TRBV12-4	few	TRBD1	15	TGTGCCAGCAGTCGGGACAGGCATCTCACCGGGGAGCTGTTTTTT	CASSRDRHLTGELFF
TRBJ2-7	TRBV6-2/TRBV6-3	-	TRBD2	17	TGTGCCAGCAGTTACTGGACTCGGACTAGCGGGAGGAGGGAGCAGTACTTC	CASSYWTRTSGRREQYF
TRBJ2-2	TRBV6-6	few	-	12	TGTGCCAGCTGGCAGGGGGGCGGGGAGCTGTTTTTT	CASWQGGGELFF
TRBJ1-2	TRBV12-3/TRBV12-4	-	-	13	TGTGCCAGCAGTTTGGAGCAGGGTTACGGCTACACCTTC	CASSLEQGYGYTF
TRBJ2-7	TRBV6-5	few	TRBD2	15	TGTGCCAGCAGTTACTCTACTAGCGGGAATTACGAGCAGTACTTC	CASSYSTSGNYEQYF
TRBJ2-7	TRBV29-1	-	TRBD1	14	TGCAGCGTTGCCCGGGACAGGGACTCCTACGAGCAGTACTTC	CSVARDRDSYEQYF
TRBJ1-2	TRBV6-5	few	-	11	TGTGCCAGCCGAGCGGCATATGGCTACACCTTC	CASRAAYGYTF
TRBJ2-1	TRBV20-1	few	-	10	TGCAGTGCTAAATCCGATGAGCAGTTCTTC	CSAKSDEQFF
TRBJ2-2	TRBV7-8	-	-	19	-	CASSFFLEQGGRHRGAVFF
TRBJ2-5	TRBV5-1	-	-	16	TGCGCCAGCAGCTTGGGGGTTGGAGAGTACCAAGAGACCCAGTACTTC	CASSLGVGEYQETQYF
TRBJ2-2	TRBV20-1	-	-	14	TGCAGTGCTAGTAGGGTAGGGAACACCGGGGAGCTGTTTTTT	CSASRVGNTGELFF
TRBJ2-1	TRBV5-1	-	TRBD2	17	TGCGCCAGCAGCTCCGTGGGGCTAGCGGGAGTGGATAATGAGCAGTTCTTC	CASSSVGLAGVDNEQFF
TRBJ2-2	TRBV6-5	-	TRBD1	15	TGTGCCAGCAGTTCGACAGGGGTCGGGACCGGGGAGCTGTTTTTT	CASSSTGVGTGELFF
TRBJ2-1	TRBV5-1	few	TRBD2	19	TGCGCCAGCAGCTTGGACCCAACAGCGGGGGTTCCCTCCTACAATGAGCAGTTCTTC	CASSLDPTAGVPSYNEQFF
TRBJ2-1	TRBV24-1	-	-	12	TGTGCCACCAGTGACAGGGACAATGAGCAGTTCTTC	CATSDRDNEQFF
TRBJ1-2	TRBV6-5	-	-	15	TGTGCCAGCAGTTACACTCTGGCCGGACCGGAGGGCTACACCTTC	CASSYTLAGPEGYTF
TRBJ2-1	TRBV7-8	-	-	15	TGTGCCAGCAGCTACCGTGGGAGGTCCTACAATGAGCAGTTCTTC	CASSYRGRSYNEQFF
TRBJ2-5	TRBV20-1	-	-	13	TGCAGTGCTAGAGAGGACCCTGGGACGACCCAGTACTTC	CSAREDPGTTQYF
TRBJ1-1	TRBV30	-	-	13	TGTGCCTGGACCGAAGCGTATGGGGGAGAAGCTTTCTTT	CAWTEAYGGEAFF
TRBJ2-7	TRBV6-5	-	-	18	TGTGCCAGCAGTTACTCCACCCTCGGAGTTACCAGATCCTACGAGCAGTACTTC	CASSYSTLGVTRSYEQYF
TRBJ1-1	TRBV15	-	TRBD1	15	TGTGCCACCAGCCCGAAAAGGACAGGGCGCACTGAAGCTTTCTTT	CATSPKRTGRTEAFF